The 24 T cell receptor beta chains presented below share a single source sample, sequenced in a study of blood T cell repertoires in COVID-19. Sequencing was performed with immunoSEQ multiplex PCR; in TCRdb, only in-frame clones are kept and a portion is missing. The table shows fewer than 250,000 clones, with around 80% occurring only once. The specimen sequenced was peripheral blood. The receptor set was obtained from a man aged 50-59 years with active or convalescent COVID-19.

This sequence joins TRBV7-9 and TRBJ2-7, with 9 bases that match TRBD1. The J segment lost 1 base and the V segment lost 1 base, leaving 5 bases of the junction unmatched. Germline-derived CDR1 and CDR2 are SEHNR and FQNEAQ (reference sequence). This CDR3 region has 16 residues. The CDR3 loop is CASSLVRDRVSYEQYF. In DNA, the CDR3 is TGTGCCAGCAGCTTAGTCCGGGACAGGGTTTCCTACGAGCAGTACTTC. Full variable domain (outside the CDR3, taken from reference TRBV7-9 and TRBJ2-7): DTGVSQNPRHKITKRGQNVTFRCDPISEHNRLYWYRQTLGQGPEFLTYFQNEAQLEKSRLLSDRFSAERPKGSFSTLEIQRTEQGDSAMYLCASSLVRDRVSYEQYFGPGTRLTVT.

This clone was seen a single time. The J gene is TRBJ2-6, the V gene TRBV6-2 or TRBV6-3, with D possibly matching TRBD1 (6 bases). The V gene's germline CDR1 is MNHEY and CDR2 SVGEGT. The V end was cut by 6 bases, the J end by 0 bases, with 15 bases between. The CDR3 consists of 17 residues. The CDR3 sequence is CASSLQGRFSGANVLTF. The CDR3 DNA reads as TGTGCCAGCAGCTTACAGGGAAGGTTCTCTGGGGCCAACGTCCTGACTTTC.

J is TRBJ1-2 and V is TRBV21-1; the table assigns TRBD1, which was not confirmed against the DNA. TRBV21-1 is a known pseudogene. This CDR3 comprises 20 residues. This CDR3 reads CASSPFPKGVAAPPNYGYTF. Written as DNA, the CDR3 is TGTGCCAGCAGCCCTTTTCCAAAGGGGGTCGCAGCCCCCCCTAACTATGGCTACACCTTC.

This clone showed up just once. In nucleotides, the CDR3 is TGTGCCAGCAGCCACTCGGACAGGGACAATCAGCCCCAGCATTTT. It yields the protein CASSHSDRDNQPQHF. The chain combines TRBV6-5 with TRBJ1-5, with TRBD1 matching 8 bases. Germline V gene lookup returns CDR1 MNHEY and CDR2 SVGAGI. CDR3 length: 15 amino acids. J lost 3 bases, V lost 6 bases, and 7 bases had no gene match.

The chain uses TRBV30 and TRBJ2-5, with D possibly matching TRBD2 (7 bases). CDR3 size: 15 residues. Trimming took 1 base from V and 4 from J, leaving 16 bases between them. Germline CDR1 GTSNPN, CDR2 SVGIG (reference sequence). The CDR3 DNA follows: TGTGCCTGGAGTGGGGAGGGGGGGTACGGAGAGACCCAGTACTTC. Translation gives CAWSGEGGYGETQYF. Drawing the rest from reference TRBV30 and TRBJ2-5, the complete variable domain is SQTIHQWPATLVQPVGSPLSLECTVEGTSNPNLYWYRQAAGRGLQLLFYSVGIGQISSEVPQNLSASRPQDRQFILSSKKLLLSDSGFYLCAWSGEGGYGETQYFGPGTRLLVL.

The chain links TRBV5-8 to TRBJ1-5, with 10 positions matching TRBD1. This CDR3 is built from 17 residues. The V gene's germline CDR1 is SGHTS and CDR2 YDEGEE. V lost 4 bases and J lost 0; bases outside the gene matches: 7. In DNA, the CDR3 is TGTGCCAGCAGCCCAGACAGGGGGCGAGGTAGCAATCAGCCCCAGCATTTT. This sequence encodes CASSPDRGRGSNQPQHF.

The J gene is TRBJ1-1, the V gene TRBV18, with 8 bases matching TRBD1. Germline CDR1 is KGHSH and CDR2 is LQKENI. CDR3 length equals 14 residues. Unmatched junction bases numbered 2, after V lost 1 base and J lost 4 bases. In DNA form, the CDR3 reads TGTGCCAGCTCACCACAAGGACAGGGCACTGAAGCTTTCTTT. Its protein is CASSPQGQGTEAFF.

This rearrangement joins TRBV2 to TRBJ2-1, with TRBD1 matching over 8 bases. Germline CDR1 SNHLY, CDR2 FYNNEI. V dropped 3 bases and J dropped 5; count of bases not matched to a gene: 6. The CDR3 has 15 amino acids. The DNA of the CDR3 is TGTGCCAGCAGTGAGGAAGGGACAGGCAACAATGAGCAGTTCTTC. Translating it yields CASSEEGTGNNEQFF.

Notes on this clone: Other DNA sequences in the sample encode the same CDR3. The chain couples TRBV15 to TRBJ2-5; 9 bases agree with TRBD2. The CDR3 runs 16 residues. Germline CDR1 is LNHNV and CDR2 is YYDKDF (reference sequence). With V trimmed by 0 bases and J by 1 base, 3 bases remained unmatched. Here the CDR3 reads CATSRDPTSGQETQYF. In DNA form, the CDR3 reads TGTGCCACCAGCAGAGATCCGACTAGCGGCCAAGAGACCCAGTACTTC.

The chain uses TRBV6-5 and TRBJ1-2; TRBD1 matches at 9 bases. Germline V gives CDR1 MNHEY, CDR2 SVGAGI. The V and J ends lost 3 bases and 2 bases, in that order; junction bases with no gene match: 4. This CDR3 has 15 residues. The CDR3 DNA is TGTGCCAGCAGTTATCGTGGACAGGGGAACTATGGCTACACCTTC. It specifies CASSYRGQGNYGYTF.

The rearrangement links TRBV4-3 to TRBJ2-3, with 10 bases aligning to TRBD2. With 1 base clipped from V and 0 bases from J, the junction kept 4 bases outside the gene matches. CDR1 is LGHNA and CDR2 is YSLEER in the germline V gene. This CDR3 spans 17 amino acids. The CDR3 region has the DNA TGCGCCAGCAGCCAAGTTTCTAGCGGGGGAAGCACAGATACGCAGTATTTT. Its protein product is CASSQVSSGGSTDTQYF.

The chain carries TRBV7-2 and TRBJ2-7; the D gene is possibly TRBD1 (6 bases). The V gene lost 4 bases and the J gene lost 2 bases, with 15 bases spanning the gap. The CDR3 has 15 amino acids. The germline V gene has CDR1 SGHTA and CDR2 FQGNSA. In nucleotides, the CDR3 is TGTGCCAGCAGCTCCAATGGGGGCCGGACCTACGAGCAGTACTTC. Its protein is CASSSNGGRTYEQYF.

This chain links TRBV5-4 with TRBJ1-4; D might be TRBD1 (6 bases). The CDR3 length is 13 residues. CDR1 and CDR2 (germline): SGHNT, YYREEE (reference sequence). The V end lost 0 bases, the J end lost 7 bases, and 7 bases lay between the germline ends. The CDR3 protein is CASSLAGVEKLFF. The CDR3 coding sequence is TGTGCCAGCAGCTTGGCAGGGGTTGAAAAACTGTTTTTT.

The V gene is TRBV4-2, the J gene TRBJ1-3; 9 nucleotides agree with TRBD1. V shed 5 bases, J shed 4 bases, and the junction held 6 bases outside the gene matches. This CDR3 region has 15 residues. Germline loops: CDR1 LGHNA, CDR2 YNFKEQ. The CDR3 is CASSRQGDGGNTIYF. In nucleotides, the CDR3 is TGTGCCAGCAGCAGACAGGGGGACGGAGGAAACACCATATATTTT.

The J gene is TRBJ2-7, the V gene TRBV4-2; 10 bases are shared with TRBD2. This CDR3 is 20 amino acids long. V was pared by 0 bases and J by 0 bases, with 14 bases of the junction left unmatched. Germline assignment: CDR1 LGHNA and CDR2 YNFKEQ. The CDR3 sequence: CASSQDYGLAGDGISYEQYF. As DNA, the CDR3 is TGTGCCAGCAGCCAAGATTATGGTCTAGCGGGAGACGGAATCTCCTACGAGCAGTACTTC.

V and J are TRBV7-2 and TRBJ2-7, with 8 positions matching TRBD2. Trimming took 4 bases from V and 0 from J; bases not matched to a gene: 8. The CDR3 runs to 16 residues. Germline V gene sequence: CDR1 SGHTA, CDR2 FQGNSA. The CDR3 spells CASSSPGGRVSYEQYF. The CDR3 DNA follows: TGTGCCAGCAGCTCGCCGGGGGGGCGAGTCTCCTACGAGCAGTACTTC.

The V gene is TRBV28, the J gene TRBJ2-7; D unclear. CDR3 length equals 14 residues. Germline CDR1 is MDHEN and CDR2 is SYDVKM. V lost 6 bases to trimming and J lost 0 bases, with 12 bases between them. The CDR3 loop is CASSQQPSSYEQYF. The CDR3 DNA is TGTGCCAGCAGCCAACAGCCGAGCTCCTACGAGCAGTACTTC.

V usage is TRBV5-6 and J usage is TRBJ2-1; perhaps TRBD1 as D (5 bases). Trimming took off 4 bases at V and 8 bases at J, with 13 bases between the two ends. This CDR3 region has 13 residues. Germline lookup yields CDR1 SGHDT and CDR2 YYEEEE. This CDR3 is CASSPPQGYEQFF. CDR3 coding DNA: TGTGCCAGCAGCCCACCCCAGGGTTATGAGCAGTTCTTC.

This clone is a singleton in its sample. The chain links TRBV6-1 to TRBJ2-3; 11 bases are shared with TRBD2. J gave up 6 bases and V 1 base, and 12 bases lay outside the gene matches. CDR3 length equals 18 residues. From germline, CDR1 is MNHNS and CDR2 SASEGT. The CDR3 sequence is CASSEGSGLAGGMDTQYF. In DNA form, the CDR3 reads TGTGCCAGCAGTGAAGGTAGTGGGCTAGCGGGAGGTATGGATACGCAGTATTTT.

V usage is TRBV5-6 and J usage is TRBJ1-3; weak D call: TRBD1 (6 bases). The CDR3 contains 15 residues. Germline CDR1 SGHDT, CDR2 YYEEEE. Trimming pared 2 bases from V and 0 bases from J, leaving 9 bases between. CDR3 bases: TGTGCCAGCAGCTTCAGGGGATTCTCTGGAAACACCATATATTTT. It is translated as CASSFRGFSGNTIYF.

The rearrangement uses TRBV2 and TRBJ1-1; D gene unclear. The V gene's germline CDR1 is SNHLY and CDR2 FYNNEI. The CDR3 consists of 14 residues. V lost 7 bases, J lost 0 bases, and 12 bases lay in between. CDR3 sequence reads: CASTTLTLNTEAFF. CDR3 sequence (DNA): TGTGCCAGCACCACCTTGACATTGAACACTGAAGCTTTCTTT.

The chain carries TRBV5-4 and TRBJ2-7; 7 nucleotides match TRBD2. CDR3 length: 14 amino acids. The V segment lost 3 bases and the J segment 3 bases; nucleotides outside the gene matches: 6. Germline-derived CDR1 and CDR2 are SGHNT and YYREEE (reference sequence). The CDR3, as DNA: TGTGCCAGCAGCTCCCGGGGGGAAGTCTACGAGCAGTACTTC. This encodes CASSSRGEVYEQYF.

The V gene is TRBV19, the J gene TRBJ1-2; D is undetermined. Germline CDR1 reads LNHDA; CDR2 reads SQIVND (reference sequence). V lost 5 bases, J lost 2 bases, and 21 bases lay in between. This CDR3 has 17 amino acids. DNA of the CDR3: TGTGCCAGTAGTCCCCGGGATCTGCTTTCGTACAACTATGGCTACACCTTC. Its translation is CASSPRDLLSYNYGYTF.

The chain joins TRBV7-9 to TRBJ1-2, with D maybe TRBD1 (6 bases). The CDR3 is made up of 15 amino acids. V lost 5 bases, J lost 4 bases, and 17 bases lay in between. Germline V CDR1 and CDR2: SEHNR, FQNEAQ (reference sequence). In nucleotides, the CDR3 is TGTGCCAGCAGCATCGACGCGGACAGAAGCTATGGCTACACCTTC. This sequence encodes CASSIDADRSYGYTF. The variable domain in full, completed from reference TRBV7-9 and TRBJ1-2, reads DTGVSQNPRHKITKRGQNVTFRCDPISEHNRLYWYRQTLGQGPEFLTYFQNEAQLEKSRLLSDRFSAERPKGSFSTLEIQRTEQGDSAMYLCASSIDADRSYGYTFGSGTRLTVV.